These 21 T cell receptor beta chains came from one sample sequenced in a study of identical twins. TCRdb itself ran the 5' RACE reads through MiXCR, one entry per CDR3 protein. In the table there are some 690,000 distinct CDR3 sequences, around 20% of which are singletons. The sample was also reused in another study, on T cells expressing NK-cell markers.

Sequenced material: PBMCs. Receptors were obtained from a woman aged 18-29 years in good health.

The chain has TRBV9 and TRBJ2-7; TRBD1 is a possible D gene (5 bases). Trimming shortened V by 5 bases and J by 5 bases, and 11 bases separated the two germline ends. The CDR3 runs to 12 residues. Germline assignment: CDR1 SGDLS and CDR2 YYNGEE. The CDR3, as DNA: TGTGCCAGCAGTCACGAAGGGGACGAGCAGTACTTC. The encoded protein is CASSHEGDEQYF.

This clonotype has a handful of counts. The rearrangement uses TRBV12-3 or TRBV12-4 and TRBJ2-3; 7 bases are a match to TRBD2. This CDR3 region has 14 residues. The junction had 4 bases not matched to a gene; V was cut back by 6 bases and J by 1 base. The CDR3 nucleotides are TGTGCCAGCAGCGTCCTAGCGGGCACAGATACGCAGTATTTT. It codes for CASSVLAGTDTQYF.

This clonotype was observed a few times. The J gene is TRBJ1-1, the V gene TRBV12-3 or TRBV12-4; the D is unclear. This CDR3 region has 13 residues. Trimming pared 5 bases from V and 3 bases from J, leaving 10 bases between. The CDR3 loop reads CASSLRLDTEAFF. DNA for the CDR3: TGTGCCAGCAGTCTGCGGTTAGACACTGAAGCTTTCTTT.

This clonotype was seen only a few times. The gene calls are TRBV6-6 and TRBJ2-1; 7 positions match TRBD2. The V gene end was trimmed by 6 bases and the J gene end by 5 bases; junction bases not matched to a gene: 4. This CDR3 spans 13 amino acids. Germline V gene lookup returns CDR1 MNHNY and CDR2 SVGAGI (reference sequence). The CDR3 here is CASRPGRNNEQFF. CDR3 sequence (DNA): TGTGCCAGCAGACCCGGGAGGAACAATGAGCAGTTCTTC.

This clonotype occurred a few times. The J gene is TRBJ2-1, the V gene TRBV3-1; D possibly corresponds to TRBD1 (6 bases). From germline, CDR1 is LGHDT and CDR2 YNNKEL (reference sequence). CDR3 length: 14 residues. Trimming took off 1 base at V and 7 bases at J, with 11 bases between the two ends. The CDR3 DNA is TGTGCCAGCAGCCAAGGGGGGCTAACAAATGAGCAGTTCTTC. Translated: CASSQGGLTNEQFF.

This clonotype was recorded a few times. This chain links TRBV20-1 with TRBJ2-7; TRBD1 aligns across 8 bases. In germline, CDR1 is DFQATT, CDR2 SNEGSKA (reference sequence). Losses at the gene ends were 3 bases for V and 5 bases for J; bases not matched to a gene: 9. The CDR3 is 14 residues long. The DNA for the CDR3 is TGCAGTGCTAGGGACAGGGCGGACGGGAACGAGCAGTACTTC. Encoded protein: CSARDRADGNEQYF.

This clonotype was observed at least ten times. The genes are TRBV20-1 and TRBJ2-3; D unclear. The CDR3 spans 10 residues. Trimming pared 5 bases from V and 5 bases from J, leaving 5 bases between. CDR1 and CDR2 (germline): DFQATT, SNEGSKA (reference sequence). CDR3: CSAVRDTQYF. CDR3 nucleotides: TGCAGTGCTGTCCGAGATACGCAGTATTTT.

This clonotype was seen only a few times. CDR3: CASAGASNTGELFF. The CDR3 bases are TGTGCCAGCGCGGGGGCTTCGAACACCGGGGAGCTGTTTTTT. The chain has TRBV9 and TRBJ2-2; TRBD2 is a possible D gene (7 bases). Germline values: CDR1 SGDLS, CDR2 YYNGEE. V was clipped by 7 bases and J by 0 bases, with 10 bases between them. This CDR3 region has 14 residues.

This clonotype has at least ten counts. The chain has TRBV12-3 or TRBV12-4 and TRBJ2-5; D ambiguous. Trimming removed 6 bases at V and 4 bases at J, with 6 bases between. CDR3 length: 11 residues. CDR3 region: CASSLIETQYF. The CDR3 DNA sequence: TGTGCCAGCAGCTTAATAGAGACCCAGTACTTC.

This clonotype was seen only a few times. V and J are TRBV2 and TRBJ2-1, with D perhaps TRBD1 (6 bases). Trimming pared 2 bases from V and 9 bases from J, leaving 8 bases between. This CDR3 is 12 amino acids long. Germline CDR1 reads SNHLY; CDR2 reads FYNNEI. The chain's CDR3 is CASSEWDIEQFF. The CDR3 DNA reads as TGTGCCAGCAGTGAATGGGACATTGAGCAGTTCTTC.

This chain links TRBV24-1 with TRBJ2-5; D call uncertain. V was cut by 0 bases and J by 0 bases, with 1 base left in between. The CDR3 is 13 amino acids. The germline V gene encodes CDR1 KGHDR and CDR2 SFDVKD. The CDR3 protein is CATSDLYQETQYF. Written as DNA, the CDR3 is TGTGCCACCAGTGATTTGTACCAAGAGACCCAGTACTTC.

This clonotype was observed many times. CDR3 sequence reads: CASSHTGAGNTIYF. CDR3 nucleotides: TGCGCCAGCAGCCATACAGGGGCCGGAAACACCATATATTTT. This sequence joins TRBV5-1 and TRBJ1-3, with 7 positions matching TRBD1. Germline loops: CDR1 SGHRS, CDR2 YFSETQ. This CDR3 contains 14 residues. V shed 4 bases, J shed 4 bases, and the junction held 5 bases outside the gene matches.

The chain recombines TRBV6-5 with TRBJ2-7, with TRBD2 matching over 9 bases. Trimming removed 4 bases from V and 9 bases from J; junction bases left unmatched: 10. CDR1 is MNHEY and CDR2 is SVGAGI in the germline V gene. The CDR3 extends over 14 amino acids. The DNA of the CDR3 is TGTGCCAGCAGTTCCGGGACTAGCAATCTTGTGCAGTACTTC. This encodes CASSSGTSNLVQYF.

This clonotype was recorded at least ten times. The chain employs TRBV5-1 and TRBJ2-3; D may be TRBD2 (5 bases). With 2 bases removed from V and 6 bases from J, the gap between germline ends came to 16 bases. Germline lookup yields CDR1 SGHRS and CDR2 YFSETQ. This CDR3 has 15 residues. CDR3 residues: CASSFEGILRDTQYF. Here the CDR3 DNA reads TGCGCCAGCAGCTTTGAGGGAATTCTAAGGGATACGCAGTATTTT. Together with reference TRBV5-1 and TRBJ2-3, the CDR3 gives the full variable domain: KAGVTQTPRYLIKTRGQQVTLSCSPISGHRSVSWYQQTPGQGLQFLFEYFSETQRNKGNFPGRFSGRQFSNSRSEMNVSTLELGDSALYLCASSFEGILRDTQYFGPGTRLTVL.

The table lists this clonotype with many counts. The J gene is TRBJ1-2, the V gene TRBV5-1; D ambiguous. The CDR3 has 13 amino acids. V lost 2 bases and J 6 bases, leaving 11 bases between the germline ends. Germline CDR1 SGHRS, CDR2 YFSETQ. This CDR3 is CASSLIRNNGYTF. The CDR3 DNA follows: TGCGCCAGCAGCTTAATAAGGAATAATGGCTACACCTTC.

This clonotype was counted many times. J is TRBJ2-1 and V is TRBV29-1, with 9 bases aligning to TRBD2. Trimming cost V 5 bases and J 9 bases; bases outside gene matches: 11. This CDR3 is 14 amino acids long. Per the germline V gene, CDR1 is SQVTM and CDR2 is ANQGSEA. In DNA, the CDR3 is TGCAGCGTTCTGTTAGCGGGAGTGGGAGGTGAGCAGTTCTTC. This encodes CSVLLAGVGGEQFF.

The chain joins TRBV27 to TRBJ1-2; no clear D. The CDR3 spans 13 residues. Germline CDR1 is MNHEY and CDR2 is SMNVEV (reference sequence). V was clipped by 8 bases and J by 8 bases, with 18 bases between them. The CDR3 bases are TGTGCCAGCGGGAAGGGAGGTGTGCTAGGCTACACCTTC. It is translated as CASGKGGVLGYTF.

The rearrangement joins TRBV7-6 to TRBJ1-1, with no clear D. Between the trimmed V and J ends, which lost 0 bases and 4 bases, there was a span of 6 bases. Germline CDR1 reads SGHVS; CDR2 reads FNYEAQ. The CDR3 is made up of 13 amino acids. This chain's CDR3 is CASSLAQSTEAFF. CDR3 sequence (DNA): TGTGCCAGCAGCTTAGCGCAGAGCACTGAAGCTTTCTTT.

The CDR3 region is CASSYMGLYEQYF. The CDR3 nucleotides read TGTGCCAGCAGCTATATGGGACTATACGAGCAGTACTTC. V gene TRBV13 combines with J gene TRBJ2-7; 7 nucleotides agree with TRBD2. V was pared by 4 bases and J by 4 bases, with 4 bases of the junction left unmatched. The CDR3 is made up of 13 amino acids. Germline loops: CDR1 PRHDT, CDR2 FYEKMQ (reference sequence). Drawing the rest from reference TRBV13 and TRBJ2-7, the complete variable domain is AAGVIQSPRHLIKEKRETATLKCYPIPRHDTVYWYQQGPGQDPQFLISFYEKMQSDKGSIPDRFSAQQFSDYHSELNMSSLELGDSALYFCASSYMGLYEQYFGPGTRLTVT.

This clonotype has a count of ten or more. The V gene is TRBV12-3 or TRBV12-4, the J gene TRBJ1-1; no definite D call. The CDR3 is made up of 12 amino acids. The V end lost 8 bases, the J end lost 13 bases, and 20 bases lay between the germline ends. CDR3 sequence reads: CASRKPRITGFF. DNA for the CDR3: TGTGCCAGCCGGAAGCCCCGGATCACGGGTTTCTTT.

The chain employs TRBV4-3 and TRBJ2-7; the match to TRBD2 covers 13 bases. In germline, CDR1 is LGHNA, CDR2 YSLEER. V dropped 4 bases and J dropped 2; count of bases not matched to a gene: 2. The CDR3 has 15 residues. The CDR3 sequence is CASSPTSGRTYEQYF. The CDR3 nucleotides are TGCGCCAGCAGCCCGACTAGCGGGAGGACCTACGAGCAGTACTTC.